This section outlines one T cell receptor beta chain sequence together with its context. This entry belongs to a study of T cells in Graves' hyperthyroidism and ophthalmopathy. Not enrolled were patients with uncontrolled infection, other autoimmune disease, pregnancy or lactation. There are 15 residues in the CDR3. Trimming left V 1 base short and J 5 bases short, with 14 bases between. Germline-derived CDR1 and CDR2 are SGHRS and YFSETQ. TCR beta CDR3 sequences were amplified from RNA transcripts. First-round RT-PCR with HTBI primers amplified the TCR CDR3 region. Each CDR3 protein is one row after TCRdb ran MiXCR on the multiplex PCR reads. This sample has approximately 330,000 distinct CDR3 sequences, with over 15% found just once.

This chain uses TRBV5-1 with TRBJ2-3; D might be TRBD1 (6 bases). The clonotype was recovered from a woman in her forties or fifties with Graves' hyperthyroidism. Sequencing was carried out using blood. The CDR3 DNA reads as TGCGCCAGCAGCTTGCGTGACAGGCGAGGAGATACGCAGTATTTT. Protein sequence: CASSLRDRRGDTQYF.